The rows below give T cell receptor beta chains drawn from one sample of a study of spatial heterogeneity in lung cancer. TCRdb itself ran the 5' RACE reads through MiXCR, one entry per CDR3 protein. The sample contains about 43,000 distinct CDR3 sequences, approximately 22% of which appear only once. This material consisted of PBMCs, taken at follow-up. Receptors were obtained from a female donor with early-stage non-small cell lung cancer. Both conserved end residues are part of each CDR3. Fields, in order: J gene, V gene, D gene, clone size, CDR3 protein, CDR3 DNA. A D gene is named only where the DNA matches it firmly. Some rows have no size entry. The others give once, few or many, or a class for an expanded clone.

J: TRBJ1-1; V: TRBV29-1; D: NA; size: NA; CDR3: CSVAGAEGNTEAFF; DNA: TGCAGCGTTGCAGGGGCAGAGGGAAACACTGAAGCTTTCTTT
J: TRBJ1-1; V: TRBV7-2; D: NA; size: NA; CDR3: CASSLRREGTEAFF; DNA: TGTGCCAGCAGCTTAAGGAGGGAGGGGACTGAAGCTTTCTTT
J: TRBJ2-3; V: TRBV7-2; D: NA; size: few; CDR3: CASTRSAGTSTDTQYF; DNA: TGTGCCAGCACCCGATCTGCGGGAACTAGCACAGATACGCAGTATTTT
J: TRBJ1-1; V: TRBV9; D: NA; size: few; CDR3: CASSVWGDTGEVFF; DNA: TGTGCCAGCAGCGTATGGGGGGATACGGGAGAAGTTTTCTTT
J: TRBJ2-7; V: TRBV2; D: NA; size: few; CDR3: CASKRTLTYEQYF; DNA: TGTGCCAGCAAAAGGACACTCACTTACGAGCAGTACTTC
J: TRBJ1-2; V: TRBV10-3; D: NA; size: many; CDR3: CAISPDGEGYTF; DNA: TGTGCCATCAGCCCCGACGGGGAGGGCTACACCTTC
J: TRBJ1-2; V: TRBV29-1; D: TRBD1; size: many; CDR3: CSAGDRANYGYTF; DNA: TGCAGCGCCGGGGACAGGGCCAACTATGGCTACACCTTC
J: TRBJ2-1; V: TRBV5-1; D: NA; size: NA; CDR3: CASTYEGSSYNEQFF; DNA: TGCGCCAGCACCTATGAGGGGAGCTCCTACAATGAGCAGTTCTTC
J: TRBJ2-4; V: TRBV5-6; D: NA; size: many; CDR3: CASSLMGPLGNIQYF; DNA: TGTGCCAGCAGCTTGATGGGCCCCTTAGGAAACATTCAGTACTTC
J: TRBJ2-1; V: TRBV10-1; D: NA; size: few; CDR3: CASSGGGNNEQFF; DNA: TGCGCCAGCAGCGGCGGGGGCAACAATGAGCAGTTCTTC
J: TRBJ2-1; V: TRBV11-1; D: TRBD1; size: NA; CDR3: CDSSFAGTAYNEQFF; DNA: TGTGACAGCAGCTTCGCCGGGACAGCATACAATGAGCAGTTCTTC
J: TRBJ2-7; V: TRBV5-1; D: NA; size: NA; CDR3: CASSFAPGAAYEQYF; DNA: TGCGCCAGCAGCTTTGCCCCAGGGGCCGCCTACGAGCAGTACTTC
J: TRBJ2-7; V: TRBV29-1; D: NA; size: NA; CDR3: CSVESYQGSREQYF; DNA: TGCAGCGTTGAATCGTATCAGGGGTCTAGGGAGCAGTACTTC
J: TRBJ2-3; V: TRBV29-1; D: TRBD2; size: many; CDR3: CSLAGPSTDTQYF; DNA: TGCAGCCTAGCGGGACCAAGCACAGATACGCAGTATTTT
J: TRBJ2-7; V: TRBV12-3/TRBV12-4; D: TRBD2; size: few; CDR3: CASSLSSGLRGIEQYF; DNA: TGTGCCAGCAGTTTAAGCTCGGGACTACGTGGAATCGAGCAGTACTTC
J: TRBJ1-1; V: TRBV29-1; D: NA; size: NA; CDR3: CSVQTADTLAFF; DNA: TGCAGCGTCCAAACTGCTGACACATTGGCTTTCTTT
J: TRBJ1-1; V: TRBV18; D: TRBD1; size: NA; CDR3: CASSPYGTDTEAFF; DNA: TGTGCCAGCTCACCATACGGGACAGACACTGAAGCTTTCTTT
J: TRBJ2-3; V: TRBV7-2; D: NA; size: few; CDR3: CASSTTGRWTDTQYF; DNA: TGTGCCAGCAGTACAACAGGGAGGTGGACAGATACGCAGTATTTT
J: TRBJ1-1; V: TRBV27; D: NA; size: NA; CDR3: CASRGWGTEAFF; DNA: TGTGCCAGCAGGGGGTGGGGCACTGAAGCTTTCTTT
J: TRBJ1-2; V: TRBV11-2; D: NA; size: few; CDR3: CASSPLVGVPGYTF; DNA: TGTGCCAGCAGCCCCCTGGTAGGAGTTCCTGGCTACACCTTC
J: TRBJ2-1; V: TRBV28; D: TRBD2; size: NA; CDR3: CASSLAGGVSYNEQFF; DNA: TGTGCCAGCAGCCTAGCGGGAGGTGTCTCCTACAATGAGCAGTTCTTC
J: TRBJ2-1; V: TRBV7-2; D: TRBD2; size: NA; CDR3: CASTLGTSGRRMNEQFF; DNA: TGTGCCAGCACCCTGGGGACTAGCGGGAGAAGGATGAATGAGCAGTTCTTC
J: TRBJ1-1; V: TRBV3-1; D: NA; size: NA; CDR3: CASSQVPNTEAFF; DNA: TGTGCCAGCAGCCAAGTGCCGAACACTGAAGCTTTCTTT
J: TRBJ1-1; V: TRBV5-1; D: NA; size: NA; CDR3: CASTKGGNTEAFF; DNA: TGCGCCAGCACGAAGGGCGGGAACACTGAAGCTTTCTTT
J: TRBJ2-1; V: TRBV27; D: NA; size: NA; CDR3: CASSLSLGRLDNEQFF; DNA: TGTGCCAGCAGTTTATCTCTCGGCAGGTTAGACAATGAGCAGTTCTTC
J: TRBJ2-1; V: TRBV12-3/TRBV12-4; D: TRBD1; size: NA; CDR3: CASNPTGPNNEQFF; DNA: TGTGCCAGCAACCCGACAGGGCCGAATAATGAGCAGTTCTTC
J: TRBJ2-3; V: TRBV7-3; D: NA; size: few; CDR3: CASSLRGQDTQYF; DNA: TGTGCCAGCAGCTTAAGGGGGCAAGATACGCAGTATTTT
J: TRBJ2-7; V: TRBV12-3/TRBV12-4; D: NA; size: many; CDR3: CASSLGGRDEQYF; DNA: TGTGCCAGCAGTTTGGGGGGAAGGGACGAGCAGTACTTC
J: TRBJ1-5; V: TRBV12-3/TRBV12-4; D: NA; size: NA; CDR3: CASSYRVSNQPQHF; DNA: TGTGCCAGCAGTTACAGGGTTAGCAATCAGCCCCAGCATTTT
J: TRBJ2-1; V: TRBV7-9; D: NA; size: many; CDR3: CASSLLGQFNEQFF; DNA: TGTGCCAGCAGTTTGCTCGGACAGTTCAATGAGCAGTTCTTC
J: TRBJ2-5; V: TRBV9; D: NA; size: NA; CDR3: CASSPREGTGTQYF; DNA: TGTGCCAGCAGCCCTCGAGAGGGAACGGGGACCCAGTACTTC
J: TRBJ1-6; V: TRBV11-2; D: NA; size: NA; CDR3: CASSSSVFNSPLHF; DNA: TGTGCCAGCAGCTCCTCGGTTTTTAATTCACCCCTCCACTTT
J: TRBJ1-5; V: TRBV10-3; D: NA; size: many; CDR3: CAISESIGDQPQHF; DNA: TGTGCCATCAGTGAGTCGATCGGGGATCAGCCCCAGCATTTT
J: TRBJ2-5; V: TRBV7-3; D: TRBD2; size: NA; CDR3: CASSSLGLAGETQYF; DNA: TGTGCCAGCAGCTCCCTTGGACTAGCGGGAGAGACCCAGTACTTC
J: TRBJ1-2; V: TRBV12-3/TRBV12-4; D: NA; size: NA; CDR3: CASRQSGARGGYTF; DNA: TGTGCCAGCAGACAATCCGGGGCTCGTGGAGGCTACACCTTC
J: TRBJ2-1; V: TRBV12-3/TRBV12-4; D: TRBD2; size: few; CDR3: CASSRGLAATYNEQFF; DNA: TGTGCCAGCAGCAGGGGACTAGCGGCCACCTACAATGAGCAGTTCTTC
J: TRBJ1-2; V: TRBV5-8; D: NA; size: NA; CDR3: CVSSLDRIYGYTF; DNA: TGTGTCAGCAGCCTTGACAGGATCTATGGCTACACCTTC
J: TRBJ1-4; V: TRBV20-1; D: NA; size: many; CDR3: CSARDQVANEKLFF; DNA: TGCAGTGCTAGAGATCAGGTGGCTAATGAAAAACTGTTTTTT
J: TRBJ2-3; V: TRBV20-1; D: NA; size: NA; CDR3: CSASGEMDTQYF; DNA: TGCAGTGCTAGCGGGGAGATGGATACGCAGTATTTT
J: TRBJ2-2; V: TRBV11-1; D: TRBD2; size: few; CDR3: CASSSPPLAGVTGELFF; DNA: TGTGCCAGCAGCTCCCCACCACTAGCGGGAGTTACCGGGGAGCTGTTTTTT
J: TRBJ1-1; V: TRBV20-1; D: NA; size: few; CDR3: CSARSPVNTEAFF; DNA: TGCAGTGCTAGATCCCCAGTGAACACTGAAGCTTTCTTT
J: TRBJ1-4; V: TRBV10-3; D: NA; size: NA; CDR3: CAISESRDTKKLFF; DNA: TGTGCCATCAGTGAGTCCCGGGACACCAAAAAACTGTTTTTT
J: TRBJ2-4; V: TRBV5-1; D: TRBD1; size: NA; CDR3: CASSLGQGFYKNIQYF; DNA: TGCGCCAGCAGCTTGGGACAGGGGTTCTACAAAAACATTCAGTACTTC
J: TRBJ2-3; V: TRBV5-1; D: TRBD2; size: NA; CDR3: CASSHGLAGVLADTQYF; DNA: TGCGCCAGCAGCCACGGACTAGCGGGAGTACTCGCAGATACGCAGTATTTT
J: TRBJ1-1; V: TRBV7-9; D: NA; size: NA; CDR3: CASSSLGVNTEAFF; DNA: TGTGCCAGCAGCTCTCTAGGGGTGAACACTGAAGCTTTCTTT
J: TRBJ2-3; V: TRBV11-3; D: NA; size: few; CDR3: CASSPGSPDTQYF; DNA: TGTGCCAGCAGCCCCGGGAGCCCAGATACGCAGTATTTT
J: TRBJ1-2; V: TRBV7-3; D: NA; size: few; CDR3: CASSLGGSYGYTF; DNA: TGTGCCAGCAGCTTAGGAGGCAGCTATGGCTACACCTTC
J: TRBJ2-3; V: TRBV9; D: TRBD1; size: few; CDR3: CASSRDRGSSTDTQYF; DNA: TGTGCCAGCAGCCGGGACAGGGGTTCTAGCACAGATACGCAGTATTTT
J: TRBJ2-2; V: TRBV7-2; D: TRBD2; size: few; CDR3: CASSLPLGLAGGTGELFF; DNA: TGTGCCAGCAGCCTCCCGCTGGGACTAGCGGGGGGCACGGGGGAGCTGTTTTTT
J: TRBJ2-3; V: TRBV4-2; D: TRBD2; size: NA; CDR3: CASSQTTSGDTDTQYF; DNA: TGTGCCAGCAGCCAGACGACTAGCGGGGACACAGATACGCAGTATTTT
J: TRBJ2-5; V: TRBV20-1; D: TRBD2; size: few; CDR3: CSALIYGSGRFQYF; DNA: TGCAGTGCCCTCATTTACGGTAGCGGGAGGTTCCAGTACTTC
J: TRBJ2-2; V: TRBV9; D: NA; size: many; CDR3: CASSARGPGELFF; DNA: TGTGCCAGCAGCGCCAGGGGTCCCGGGGAGCTGTTTTTT
J: TRBJ1-4; V: TRBV4-1; D: NA; size: few; CDR3: CASSPPRAVNEKLFF; DNA: TGCGCCAGCAGCCCACCTCGAGCTGTCAATGAAAAACTGTTTTTT
J: TRBJ2-2; V: TRBV7-6; D: NA; size: NA; CDR3: CASSLATGELFF; DNA: TGTGCCAGCAGCTTAGCTACCGGGGAGCTGTTTTTT
J: TRBJ2-1; V: TRBV29-1; D: NA; size: NA; CDR3: CSVGPSDREQFF; DNA: TGCAGCGTTGGCCCGAGCGACCGTGAGCAGTTCTTC
J: TRBJ2-1; V: TRBV12-3/TRBV12-4; D: TRBD2; size: NA; CDR3: CASSGDYLNLYNEQFF; DNA: TGTGCCAGCAGTGGGGACTACCTAAACCTTTACAATGAGCAGTTCTTC
J: TRBJ2-7; V: TRBV5-1; D: NA; size: NA; CDR3: CASSLLGEWAATGHEQYF; DNA: TGCGCCAGCAGCTTGCTGGGCGAGTGGGCTGCAACGGGCCACGAGCAGTACTTC
J: TRBJ2-7; V: TRBV9; D: NA; size: few; CDR3: CASSVAEWEVPYEQYF; DNA: TGTGCCAGCAGCGTAGCTGAGTGGGAGGTGCCCTACGAGCAGTACTTC
J: TRBJ2-1; V: TRBV5-1; D: TRBD2; size: many; CDR3: CASSLFAGAHNEQFF; DNA: TGCGCCAGCAGCTTGTTCGCGGGAGCCCACAATGAGCAGTTCTTC
J: TRBJ1-1; V: TRBV29-1; D: TRBD1; size: NA; CDR3: CSVERTGSTEAFF; DNA: TGCAGCGTTGAACGGACAGGGAGTACTGAAGCTTTCTTT